Below, 24 T cell receptor beta chains from the same sample are listed, as sequenced in a study of T cell responses to AZD1222 COVID-19 vaccine. The protocol was immunoSEQ multiplex PCR, while the TCRdb copy is restricted to in-frame clones and leaves out a portion. The table shows 180,000 or so clones, with about nine tenths occurring only once. The starting material was peripheral blood, obtained 28 days after the second AZD1222 dose. The receptors stem from an adult who received the AZD1222 COVID-19 vaccine.

The chain combines TRBV4-1 with TRBJ1-3; no clear D gene. The CDR3 loop spans 13 amino acids. The germline gives CDR1 MGHRA, CDR2 YSYEKL. V shed 0 bases and J shed 2 bases, with 2 bases lying between them. CDR3 sequence: CASSQDPGNTIYF. CDR3 DNA sequence: TGCGCCAGCAGCCAAGATCCTGGAAACACCATATATTTT.

V gene TRBV6-5 combines with J gene TRBJ2-7; D possibly corresponds to TRBD1 (6 bases). Trimming took off 1 base at V and 7 bases at J, with 11 bases between the two ends. The length of the CDR3 is 13 residues. The germline CDR1 and CDR2 sequences are MNHEY and SVGAGI. CDR3: CASSYYRDGEQYF. The CDR3 coding sequence is TGTGCCAGCAGTTACTACAGGGACGGGGAGCAGTACTTC.

The chain carries TRBV6-2 or TRBV6-3 and TRBJ1-2; the D is unclear. Germline CDR1 reads MNHEY; CDR2 reads SVGEGT. V lost 0 bases and J 4 bases, leaving 6 bases between the germline ends. This CDR3 spans 13 amino acids. The CDR3 DNA sequence: TGTGCCAGCAGTTACTCGGAGGCCTATGGCTACACCTTC. Translating it yields CASSYSEAYGYTF.

This chain connects TRBV29-1 to TRBJ1-5, with D maybe TRBD1 (5 bases). Per germline, CDR1 SQVTM and CDR2 ANQGSEA. Trimming pared 4 bases from V and 3 bases from J, leaving 10 bases between. This CDR3 comprises 13 residues. CDR3 protein: CSVAQGYNQPQHF. CDR3 DNA sequence: TGCAGCGTTGCCCAGGGCTACAATCAGCCCCAGCATTTT.

The chain recombines TRBV9 with TRBJ1-2; possibly TRBD1 for D (5 bases). Germline V gene sequence: CDR1 SGDLS, CDR2 YYNGEE. The CDR3 totals 13 residues. V was clipped by 4 bases and J by 4 bases, with 11 bases between them. CDR3 bases: TGTGCCAGCAGCCCCCGACAGAGCTATGGCTACACCTTC. Its translation: CASSPRQSYGYTF.

The gene calls are TRBV7-9 and TRBJ1-3; maybe TRBD1 (5 bases). Trimming pared 7 bases from V and 2 bases from J, leaving 12 bases between. CDR3 length: 14 amino acids. Germline V gives CDR1 SEHNR, CDR2 FQNEAQ (reference sequence). This chain's CDR3 is CASTPTGPGNTIYF. Written as DNA, the CDR3 is TGTGCCAGCACCCCGACGGGGCCTGGAAACACCATATATTTT.

In nucleotides, the CDR3 is TGTGCCAGCAGCGAACAGGGGGCGCGGAATTCACCCCTCCACTTT. Its translation: CASSEQGARNSPLHF. The rearrangement links TRBV5-4 to TRBJ1-6; 9 bases agree with TRBD1. Trimming at V came to 4 bases and at J to 7 bases, leaving 6 bases not matched to a gene. Germline CDR1 SGHNT, CDR2 YYREEE (reference sequence). This CDR3 is built from 15 residues.

The CDR3 here is CASGPQGSGIQETQYF. CDR3 sequence (DNA): TGTGCTAGTGGTCCACAAGGTAGCGGAATCCAAGAGACCCAGTACTTC. The chain has TRBV12-5 and TRBJ2-5, with D tentatively TRBD2 (6 bases). Germline CDR1 is LGHNT and CDR2 is FRNRAP. The CDR3 spans 16 residues. V was clipped by 5 bases and J by 1 base, with 17 bases between them.

CDR3 DNA: TGTGCCAGCAGTAAACAGGGAAGTTCCTACGAGCAGTACTTC. Translating gives CASSKQGSSYEQYF. The rearrangement uses TRBV2 and TRBJ2-7; possible D gene TRBD1, 6 bases. This CDR3 has 14 residues. Trimming pared 5 bases from V and 1 base from J, leaving 12 bases between. Per the germline V gene, CDR1 is SNHLY and CDR2 is FYNNEI.

This clone was detected only once. V usage is TRBV7-9 and J usage is TRBJ2-1, with D perhaps assigned TRBD1 or TRBD2 (6 bases each). Germline-derived CDR1 and CDR2 are SEHNR and FQNEAQ (reference sequence). The CDR3 spans 14 residues. V was shortened by 5 bases and J by 5 bases, with 13 bases between the two germline ends. CDR3 loop: CASSPWGADNEQFF. CDR3 coding DNA: TGTGCCAGCAGCCCTTGGGGGGCCGACAATGAGCAGTTCTTC.

The chain has TRBV3-1 (or the pseudogene TRBV3-2) and TRBJ2-6, with a tentative D call TRBD2 (5 bases). CDR3 size: 18 residues. V gave up 2 bases and J gave up 2 bases, with 16 bases separating them. Germline CDR1 is LGHDT and CDR2 is YNNKEL (reference sequence). The DNA of the CDR3 is TGTGCCAGCAGCCAATCACTAGGTTCCTTTCCTGGGGCCAACGTCCTGACTTTC. Translation gives CASSQSLGSFPGANVLTF.

As DNA, the CDR3 is TGTGCCAGCAGCTTGTTCGGTTTTGAAGCTTTCTTT. Translated: CASSLFGFEAFF. The rearrangement uses TRBV5-4 and TRBJ1-1; D is unclear. This CDR3 comprises 12 residues. Germline V gene lookup returns CDR1 SGHNT and CDR2 YYREEE (reference sequence). The germline V and J ends were trimmed by 1 base and 7 bases, with 8 bases remaining between them.

This sequence joins TRBV4-2 and TRBJ2-7; a weak D match, TRBD2 (6 bases). The germline V and J ends were trimmed by 3 bases and 3 bases, with 9 bases remaining between them. The germline V gene encodes CDR1 LGHNA and CDR2 YNFKEQ. The CDR3 loop spans 13 amino acids. In nucleotides, the CDR3 is TGTGCCAGCAGCCACACTAGCTACTACGAGCAGTACTTC. Its translation is CASSHTSYYEQYF.

CDR3 nucleotide sequence: TGTGCCAGCAGTGAAGTAGGCAGGGGCATGGGCTACACCTTC. It specifies CASSEVGRGMGYTF. This chain uses TRBV6-1 with TRBJ1-2; D possibly corresponds to TRBD1 (6 bases). The V gene lost 1 base and the J gene lost 8 bases, with 14 bases spanning the gap. The CDR3 is 14 residues long. Germline CDR1 is MNHNS and CDR2 is SASEGT.

This chain links TRBV11-2 with TRBJ2-3, with D maybe TRBD2 (5 bases). The V gene's germline CDR1 is SGHAT and CDR2 FQNNGV. With 3 bases removed from V and 5 bases from J, the gap between germline ends came to 12 bases. The CDR3 loop spans 14 amino acids. CDR3 DNA sequence: TGTGCCAGCAGCTTCCCCTCGGGGATAGATACGCAGTATTTT. Its protein is CASSFPSGIDTQYF.

The chain joins TRBV5-1 to TRBJ1-4; D gene uncertain. Germline values: CDR1 SGHRS, CDR2 YFSETQ. The CDR3 is 13 amino acids. V lost 0 bases to trimming and J lost 5 bases, with 5 bases between them. The CDR3 is CASSLAQNEKLFF. The CDR3 DNA reads as TGCGCCAGCAGCTTGGCCCAAAATGAAAAACTGTTTTTT.

The DNA for the CDR3 is TGTGCCAGTACACCAAGGAAGGGTTCTCCAAACTATGGCTACACCTTC. This encodes CASTPRKGSPNYGYTF. The rearrangement uses TRBV19 and TRBJ1-2, with D uncertain. Germline V gene sequence: CDR1 LNHDA, CDR2 SQIVND (reference sequence). Trimming took 7 bases from V and 2 from J, leaving 20 bases between them. The CDR3 runs 16 residues.

The chain employs TRBV9 and TRBJ2-1, with D uncertain. The germline V gene encodes CDR1 SGDLS and CDR2 YYNGEE. Trimming cost V 0 bases and J 6 bases, with 7 bases left between them. The CDR3 runs to 13 residues. The CDR3 DNA follows: TGTGCCAGCAGCGTAGCCGTGACCAATGAGCAGTTCTTC. Encoded protein: CASSVAVTNEQFF.

This chain connects TRBV7-9 to TRBJ2-7; 10 nucleotides line up with TRBD1. Germline values: CDR1 SEHNR, CDR2 FQNEAQ (reference sequence). The ends lost 4 bases at V and 7 bases at J; junction bases unmatched: 4. The CDR3 loop spans 13 amino acids. The CDR3 protein is CASSSRTGGEQYF. CDR3 nucleotide sequence: TGTGCCAGCAGCTCCCGGACAGGGGGGGAGCAGTACTTC.

The chain recombines TRBV6-5 with TRBJ2-5, with TRBD1 as a possible D gene (6 bases). Trimming removed 6 bases at V and 0 bases at J, with 14 bases between. CDR1 MNHEY and CDR2 SVGAGI come from the germline V gene. The CDR3 is made up of 15 amino acids. The CDR3 loop reads CASRRGQLYQETQYF. Here the CDR3 DNA reads TGTGCCAGCAGAAGGGGACAACTGTACCAAGAGACCCAGTACTTC.

The chain uses TRBV6-5 and TRBJ1-1; 9 nucleotides match TRBD1. This CDR3 comprises 14 residues. CDR1 and CDR2 (germline): MNHEY, SVGAGI. V dropped 6 bases and J dropped 6; count of bases not matched to a gene: 8. CDR3 protein: CASRTGGRLAEAFF. In DNA, the CDR3 is TGTGCCAGCAGGACAGGGGGAAGGTTAGCTGAAGCTTTCTTT.

This chain links TRBV7-6 with TRBJ1-2, with D unresolved. CDR1 is SGHVS and CDR2 is FNYEAQ in the germline V gene. This CDR3 comprises 15 residues. The V and J ends lost 1 base and 2 bases respectively, with 11 bases between them. For the CDR3, the DNA is TGTGCCAGCAGCTTAGAGCCGGGTGTGAACTATGGCTACACCTTC. Amino acids: CASSLEPGVNYGYTF. The full variable domain, its missing parts supplied by reference TRBV7-6 and TRBJ1-2, is GAGVSQSPRYKVTKRGQDVALRCDPISGHVSLYWYRQALGQGPEFLTYFNYEAQQDKSGLPNDRFSAERPEGSISTLTIQRTEQRDSAMYRCASSLEPGVNYGYTFGSGTRLTVV.

The chain employs TRBV4-3 and TRBJ2-1; 7 bases agree with TRBD2. This CDR3 is built from 15 residues. The germline V gene has CDR1 LGHNA and CDR2 YSLEER. The J segment lost 7 bases and the V segment lost 2 bases, leaving 8 bases of the junction unmatched. The CDR3 region has the DNA TGCGCCAGCAGCCAAAGGGTGGCGGGGGATAATGAGCAGTTCTTC. Its protein product is CASSQRVAGDNEQFF.

This clone was found once. This chain uses TRBV7-9 with TRBJ2-5; D gene ambiguous. Trimming left V 10 bases short and J 3 bases short, with 3 bases between. CDR1 is SEHNR, CDR2 FQNEAQ, per germline (reference sequence). The CDR3 spans 9 residues. In DNA form, the CDR3 reads TGTGCCACCAAAGAGACCCAGTACTTC. This encodes CATKETQYF.